The T cell receptor (beta chain) under discussion was sequenced for a study of blood T cell repertoires in COVID-19. Study-wide context: The United States, Italy and Spain provided the acute and convalescent COVID-19 samples. T cells, B-cell-depleted T cells, or PBMCs supplied cDNA or gDNA.

As originally analysed: Amplification of reference gene primers provided the estimated nucleated cell counts. Clones were sequenced by immunoSEQ multiplex PCR, and TCRdb holds only the in-frame ones, with some missing. That table supplies the V and J calls and clone size; D and trimming were determined from the DNA. Counted here are roughly 88,000 clones, 75% to 95% occurring once; the ten biggest clones make up 3% to 4.5%. Trimming took 3 bases from V and 4 from J; bases not matched to a gene: 1. CDR1 and CDR2 from the germline V gene are KGHDR and SFDVKD. The CDR3 totals 15 residues. Sequenced material: peripheral blood. V usage is TRBV24-1 and J usage is TRBJ2-3; 12 bases fit TRBD1. The sequence came from a woman between 45 and 60 years old in a cohort sampled during active COVID-19. CDR3 bases: TGTGCCACCAGTGATCGGGACAGGGGGCCAGATACGCAGTATTTT. Translating it yields CATSDRDRGPDTQYF.